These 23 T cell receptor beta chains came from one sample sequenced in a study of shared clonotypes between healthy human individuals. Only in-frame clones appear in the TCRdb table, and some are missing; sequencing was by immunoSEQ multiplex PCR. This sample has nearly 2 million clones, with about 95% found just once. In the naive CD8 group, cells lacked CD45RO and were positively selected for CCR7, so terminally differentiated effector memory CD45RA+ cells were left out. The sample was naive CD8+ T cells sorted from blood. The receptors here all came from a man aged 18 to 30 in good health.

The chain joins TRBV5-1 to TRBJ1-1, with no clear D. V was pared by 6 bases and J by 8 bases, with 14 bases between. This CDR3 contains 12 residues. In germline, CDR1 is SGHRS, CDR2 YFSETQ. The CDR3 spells CASTPWEGEAFF. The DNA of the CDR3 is TGCGCCAGCACCCCCTGGGAGGGAGAAGCTTTCTTT. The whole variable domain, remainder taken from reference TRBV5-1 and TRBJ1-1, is KAGVTQTPRYLIKTRGQQVTLSCSPISGHRSVSWYQQTPGQGLQFLFEYFSETQRNKGNFPGRFSGRQFSNSRSEMNVSTLELGDSALYLCASTPWEGEAFFGQGTRLTVV.

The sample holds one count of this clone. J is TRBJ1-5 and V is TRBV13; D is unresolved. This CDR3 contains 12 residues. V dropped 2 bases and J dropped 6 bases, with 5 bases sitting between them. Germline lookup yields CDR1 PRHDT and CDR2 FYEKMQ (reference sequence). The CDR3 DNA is TGTGCCAGCAGCTTAACCGGTCAGCCCCAGCATTTT. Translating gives CASSLTGQPQHF. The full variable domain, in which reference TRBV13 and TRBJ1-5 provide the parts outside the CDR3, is AAGVIQSPRHLIKEKRETATLKCYPIPRHDTVYWYQQGPGQDPQFLISFYEKMQSDKGSIPDRFSAQQFSDYHSELNMSSLELGDSALYFCASSLTGQPQHFGDGTRLSIL.

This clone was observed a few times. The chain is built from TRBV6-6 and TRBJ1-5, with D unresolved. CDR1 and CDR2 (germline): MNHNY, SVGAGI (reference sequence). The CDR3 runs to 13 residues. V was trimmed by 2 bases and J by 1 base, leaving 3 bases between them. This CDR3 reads CASSYESNQPQHF. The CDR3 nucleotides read TGTGCCAGCAGTTACGAGAGCAATCAGCCCCAGCATTTT.

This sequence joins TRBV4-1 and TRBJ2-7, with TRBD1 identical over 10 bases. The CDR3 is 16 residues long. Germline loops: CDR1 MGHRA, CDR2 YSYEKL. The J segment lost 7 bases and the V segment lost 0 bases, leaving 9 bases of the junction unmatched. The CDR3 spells CASSQDPPGTGDEQYF. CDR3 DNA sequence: TGCGCCAGCAGCCAAGATCCCCCCGGGACAGGGGATGAGCAGTACTTC.

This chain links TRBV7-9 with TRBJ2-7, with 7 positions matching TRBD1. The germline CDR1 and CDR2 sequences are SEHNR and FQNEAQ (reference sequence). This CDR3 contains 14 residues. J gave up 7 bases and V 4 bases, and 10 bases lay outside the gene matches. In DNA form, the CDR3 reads TGTGCCAGCAGCTCGACAGGGAGAAACGATGAGCAGTACTTC. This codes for CASSSTGRNDEQYF.

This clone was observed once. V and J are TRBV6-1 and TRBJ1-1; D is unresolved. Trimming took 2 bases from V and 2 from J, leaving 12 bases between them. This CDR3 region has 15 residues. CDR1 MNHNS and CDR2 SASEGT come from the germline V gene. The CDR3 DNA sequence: TGTGCCAGCAGTGAACCTGAAGGTCTAAACACTGAAGCTTTCTTT. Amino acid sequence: CASSEPEGLNTEAFF.

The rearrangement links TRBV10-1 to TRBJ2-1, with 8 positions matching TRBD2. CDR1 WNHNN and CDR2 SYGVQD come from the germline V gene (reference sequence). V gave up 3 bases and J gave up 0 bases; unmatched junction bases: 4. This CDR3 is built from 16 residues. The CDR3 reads CASSDPSGSSYNEQFF. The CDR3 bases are TGCGCCAGCAGTGACCCCAGCGGGAGCTCCTACAATGAGCAGTTCTTC.

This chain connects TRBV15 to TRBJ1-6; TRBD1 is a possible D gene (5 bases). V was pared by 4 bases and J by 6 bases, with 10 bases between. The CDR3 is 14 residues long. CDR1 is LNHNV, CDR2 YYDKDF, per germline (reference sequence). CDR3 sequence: CATSKGILNSPLHF. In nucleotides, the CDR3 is TGTGCCACCAGCAAGGGGATCCTTAATTCACCCCTCCACTTT.

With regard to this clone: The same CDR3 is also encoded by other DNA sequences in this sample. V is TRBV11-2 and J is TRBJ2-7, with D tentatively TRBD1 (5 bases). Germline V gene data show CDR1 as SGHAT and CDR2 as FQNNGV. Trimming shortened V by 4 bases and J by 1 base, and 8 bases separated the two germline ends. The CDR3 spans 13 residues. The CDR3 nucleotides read TGTGCCAGCAGCTCGGACACTTCCTACGAGCAGTACTTC. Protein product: CASSSDTSYEQYF.

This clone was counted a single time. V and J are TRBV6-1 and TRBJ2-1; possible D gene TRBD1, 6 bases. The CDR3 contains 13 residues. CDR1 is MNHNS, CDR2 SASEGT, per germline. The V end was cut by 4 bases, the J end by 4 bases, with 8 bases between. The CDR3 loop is CASSVDRYNEQFF. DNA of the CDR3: TGTGCCAGCAGTGTTGACAGGTACAATGAGCAGTTCTTC.

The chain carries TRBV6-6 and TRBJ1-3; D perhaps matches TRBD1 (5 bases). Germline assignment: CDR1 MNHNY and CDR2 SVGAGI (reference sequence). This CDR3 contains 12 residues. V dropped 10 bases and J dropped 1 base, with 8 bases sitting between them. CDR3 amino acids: CATPGSGNTIYF. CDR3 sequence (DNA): TGTGCCACCCCAGGGTCTGGAAACACCATATATTTT.

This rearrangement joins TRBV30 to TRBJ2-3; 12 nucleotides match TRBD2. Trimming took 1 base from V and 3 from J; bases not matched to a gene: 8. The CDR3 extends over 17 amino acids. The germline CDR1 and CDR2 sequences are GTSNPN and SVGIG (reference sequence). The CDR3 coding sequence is TGTGCCTGGAGTGGACTAGCGGGAGAGGAGGTGACAGATACGCAGTATTTT. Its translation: CAWSGLAGEEVTDTQYF.

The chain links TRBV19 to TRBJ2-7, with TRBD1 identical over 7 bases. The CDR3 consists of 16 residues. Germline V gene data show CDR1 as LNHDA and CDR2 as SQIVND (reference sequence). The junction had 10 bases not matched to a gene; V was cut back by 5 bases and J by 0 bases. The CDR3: CASSLAPRQGSYEQYF. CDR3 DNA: TGTGCCAGTAGTCTCGCCCCCAGACAGGGCTCCTACGAGCAGTACTTC.

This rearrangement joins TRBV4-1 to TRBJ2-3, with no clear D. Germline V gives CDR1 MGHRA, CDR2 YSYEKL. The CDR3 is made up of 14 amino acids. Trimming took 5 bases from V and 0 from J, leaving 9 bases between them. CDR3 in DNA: TGCGCCAGCAGCGTCGCCGGGAGCACAGATACGCAGTATTTT. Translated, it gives CASSVAGSTDTQYF.

The CDR3 here is CASSREVGVDQPQHF. As DNA, the CDR3 is TGTGCCAGCAGCCGGGAGGTCGGCGTCGATCAGCCCCAGCATTTT. The V call is TRBV7-6, the J call TRBJ1-5, with D uncertain. The ends were cut back, 5 bases at V and 5 bases at J, with 16 bases in the middle. Germline V gene sequence: CDR1 SGHVS, CDR2 FNYEAQ. This CDR3 is built from 15 residues.

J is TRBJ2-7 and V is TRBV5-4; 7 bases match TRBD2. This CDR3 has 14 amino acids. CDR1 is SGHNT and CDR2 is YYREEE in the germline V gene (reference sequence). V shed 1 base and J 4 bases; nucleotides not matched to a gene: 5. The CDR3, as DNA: TGTGCCAGCAGCTTGCCGGCTAGCGGTTACGAGCAGTACTTC. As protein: CASSLPASGYEQYF.

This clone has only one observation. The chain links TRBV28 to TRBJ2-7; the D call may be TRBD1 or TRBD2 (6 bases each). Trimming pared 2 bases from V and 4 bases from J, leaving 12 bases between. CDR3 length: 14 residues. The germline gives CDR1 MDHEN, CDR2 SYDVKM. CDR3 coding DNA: TGTGCCAGCAGTTTACCGGGGGCCGGTTACGAGCAGTACTTC. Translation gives CASSLPGAGYEQYF.

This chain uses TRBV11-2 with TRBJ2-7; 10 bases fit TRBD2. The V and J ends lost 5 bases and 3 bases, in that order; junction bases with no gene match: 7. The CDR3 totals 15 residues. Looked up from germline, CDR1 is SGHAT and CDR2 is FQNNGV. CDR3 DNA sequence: TGTGCCAGCAGCCCTGGGACTAGCGCCATCTACGAGCAGTACTTC. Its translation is CASSPGTSAIYEQYF.

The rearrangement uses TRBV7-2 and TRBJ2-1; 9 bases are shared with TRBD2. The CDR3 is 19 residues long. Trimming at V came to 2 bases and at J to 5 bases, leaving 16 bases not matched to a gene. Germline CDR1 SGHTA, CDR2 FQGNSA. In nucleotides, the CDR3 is TGTGCCAGCAGCTTATTGTGGGTGTGGTTGACTAGCGGAGACAATGAGCAGTTCTTC. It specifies CASSLLWVWLTSGDNEQFF.

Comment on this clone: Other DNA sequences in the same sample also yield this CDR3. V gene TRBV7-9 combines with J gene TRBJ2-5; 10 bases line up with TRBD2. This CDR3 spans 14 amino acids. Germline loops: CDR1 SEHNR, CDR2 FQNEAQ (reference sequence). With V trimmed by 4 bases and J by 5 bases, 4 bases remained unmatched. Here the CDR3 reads CASSSLAGAETQYF. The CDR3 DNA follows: TGTGCCAGCAGCTCGCTAGCGGGAGCGGAGACCCAGTACTTC.

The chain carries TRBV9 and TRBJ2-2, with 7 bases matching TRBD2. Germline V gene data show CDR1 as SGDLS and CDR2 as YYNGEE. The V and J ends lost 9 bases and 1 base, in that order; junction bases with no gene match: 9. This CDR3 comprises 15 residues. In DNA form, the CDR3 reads TGTGCCACCGGGGTCCTAGCGGTGAACACCGGGGAGCTGTTTTTT. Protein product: CATGVLAVNTGELFF.

CDR3 in amino acids: CASSYGLMNTGELFF. The DNA of the CDR3 is TGTGCCAGCAGTTACGGACTAATGAACACCGGGGAGCTGTTTTTT. This chain uses TRBV6-5 with TRBJ2-2, with D possibly being TRBD2 (6 bases). The CDR3 is 15 residues long. Germline V gene data show CDR1 as MNHEY and CDR2 as SVGAGI. Trimming pared 2 bases from V and 1 base from J, leaving 8 bases between.

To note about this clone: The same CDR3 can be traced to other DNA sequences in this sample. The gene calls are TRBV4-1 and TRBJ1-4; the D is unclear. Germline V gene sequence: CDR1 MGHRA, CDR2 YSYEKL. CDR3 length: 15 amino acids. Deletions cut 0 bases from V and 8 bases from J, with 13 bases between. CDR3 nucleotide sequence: TGCGCCAGCAGCCAAGATCCCCGAGGAGGAGAAAAACTGTTTTTT. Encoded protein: CASSQDPRGGEKLFF.